A single sample gave rise to the 19 T cell receptor beta chains below, sequenced in a study of PD-L1 blockade in urothelial cancer (TCRdb year 2017). Libraries were prepared through the immunoSEQ multiplex PCR assay. As stored in TCRdb, this immuneACCESS dataset retains in-frame rearrangements with V and J assigned. A fraction of the clones does not appear; measured against another copy, unresolved V genes explain less than half of the discrepancy, and the remainder lacks a known reason. The sample table contains some 76,000 clones; only one count was recorded for roughly 89% of them. Less than 4% of the sample belongs to the ten largest clones. The material was PBMCs, obtained around atezolizumab (anti-PD-L1) treatment. The origin of the receptors is a man between 60 and 75 years old with urothelial cancer.

V is TRBV11-2 and J is TRBJ2-7, with D possibly TRBD1 on 5 matching bases. Germline V gene data show CDR1 as SGHAT and CDR2 as FQNNGV. The CDR3 is 14 amino acids. Deletions cut 5 bases from V and 1 base from J, with 12 bases between. The CDR3 bases are TGTGCCAGCAGCCCCCGGCAGGGATCCTACGAGCAGTACTTC. This translates into CASSPRQGSYEQYF.

The chain couples TRBV5-1 to TRBJ2-3; 10 positions match TRBD1. Losses at the gene ends were 2 bases for V and 5 bases for J; bases not matched to a gene: 2. The CDR3 has 14 residues. Germline CDR1 reads SGHRS; CDR2 reads YFSETQ. Here the CDR3 reads CASSLDRGRDTQYF. As DNA, the CDR3 is TGCGCCAGCAGCTTAGACAGGGGGCGAGATACGCAGTATTTT.

The chain joins TRBV28 to TRBJ2-7; 7 bases line up with TRBD1. With V trimmed by 9 bases and J by 3 bases, 8 bases remained unmatched. The length of the CDR3 is 13 residues. Germline CDR1 MDHEN, CDR2 SYDVKM. The DNA for the CDR3 is TGTGCCAGACGACAGGGAGCCCACTACGAGCAGTACTTC. Its protein is CARRQGAHYEQYF.

The chain carries TRBV10-3 and TRBJ2-1, with 7 positions matching TRBD1. Germline assignment: CDR1 ENHRY and CDR2 SYGVKD. V shed 3 bases and J 3 bases; nucleotides not matched to a gene: 2. The CDR3 length is 14 residues. In nucleotides, the CDR3 is TGTGCCATCAGTGATGGACAGGACTACAATGAGCAGTTCTTC. Translation: CAISDGQDYNEQFF.

V and J are TRBV6-1 and TRBJ2-3, with 10 bases identical to TRBD1. Germline trimming cut 7 bases from V and 6 bases from J; bases unmatched to any gene: 10. Germline V CDR1 and CDR2: MNHNS, SASEGT. The CDR3 spans 15 residues. CDR3 sequence (DNA): TGTGCCAGCAACAGACAGGGGGCCCTCCGGGATACGCAGTATTTT. Protein sequence: CASNRQGALRDTQYF.

This chain uses TRBV6-6 with TRBJ1-2; 7 bases line up with TRBD1. The ends lost 7 bases at V and 0 bases at J; junction bases unmatched: 5. The CDR3 has 14 amino acids. Germline V lookup: CDR1 MNHNY, CDR2 SVGAGI (reference sequence). CDR3 sequence reads: CASNTGTANYGYTF. CDR3 nucleotides: TGTGCCAGCAATACCGGGACAGCTAACTATGGCTACACCTTC.

The chain is built from TRBV19 and TRBJ2-2, with TRBD1 matching 9 bases. Germline V gene lookup returns CDR1 LNHDA and CDR2 SQIVND (reference sequence). This CDR3 is built from 15 residues. Trimming at V came to 5 bases and at J to 5 bases, leaving 6 bases not matched to a gene. CDR3 sequence reads: CASSVTGGYTGELFF. CDR3 sequence (DNA): TGTGCCAGTAGTGTGACAGGGGGATATACCGGGGAGCTGTTTTTT.

V and J are TRBV28 and TRBJ2-3, with TRBD2 matching over 8 bases. Germline-derived CDR1 and CDR2 are MDHEN and SYDVKM. J gave up 7 bases and V 7 bases, and 7 bases lay outside the gene matches. The CDR3 is made up of 13 amino acids. In DNA, the CDR3 is TGTGCCAGCACAGCGGGGGCAGGGAATACGCAGTATTTT. This codes for CASTAGAGNTQYF. Filled out from reference TRBV28 and TRBJ2-3, the complete variable domain reads DVKVTQSSRYLVKRTGEKVFLECVQDMDHENMFWYRQDPGLGLRLIYFSYDVKMKEKGDIPEGYSVSREKKERFSLILESASTNQTSMYLCASTAGAGNTQYFGPGTRLTVL.

J is TRBJ2-7 and V is TRBV27, with D maybe TRBD2 (6 bases). CDR1 is MNHEY and CDR2 is SMNVEV in the germline V gene (reference sequence). V was shortened by 3 bases and J by 3 bases, with 24 bases between the two germline ends. The CDR3 extends over 18 amino acids. CDR3 sequence (DNA): TGTGCCAGCAGTTTTCGATTTAGGAGGGGAGCCTCAATCTACGAGCAGTACTTC. Protein sequence: CASSFRFRRGASIYEQYF.

In its sample, this clone was seen a few times. The rearrangement joins TRBV7-9 to TRBJ1-1; 8 nucleotides agree with TRBD1. CDR1 and CDR2 (germline): SEHNR, FQNEAQ (reference sequence). The length of the CDR3 is 16 residues. V was pared by 0 bases and J by 7 bases, with 10 bases of the junction left unmatched. The CDR3 here is CASSLATGTGQLEAFF. The CDR3 DNA is TGTGCCAGCAGCTTAGCAACCGGGACAGGCCAGCTTGAAGCTTTCTTT.

The V and J genes are TRBV7-6 and TRBJ2-7; D gene unclear. CDR3 size: 15 residues. With 4 bases removed from V and 0 bases from J, the gap between germline ends came to 13 bases. Germline values: CDR1 SGHVS, CDR2 FNYEAQ. The CDR3 protein is CASSSRPGYSYEQYF. The CDR3 coding sequence is TGTGCCAGCAGCTCCCGTCCCGGGTACTCCTACGAGCAGTACTTC.

The V call is TRBV5-1, the J call TRBJ2-3; TRBD1 aligns across 8 bases. The germline V gene has CDR1 SGHRS and CDR2 YFSETQ. J was trimmed by 6 bases and V by 2 bases; bases with no gene match: 8. CDR3 size: 15 residues. The CDR3 DNA reads as TGCGCCAGCAGCTTAGGGACAGGTCGGGTGGATACGCAGTATTTT. Its protein product is CASSLGTGRVDTQYF.

The chain uses TRBV7-9 and TRBJ2-7; a possible D gene is TRBD1 (6 bases). V dropped 1 base and J dropped 5 bases, with 12 bases sitting between them. The CDR3 is 14 residues long. Germline V lookup: CDR1 SEHNR, CDR2 FQNEAQ (reference sequence). The CDR3 protein is CASSLDRAEDEQYF. CDR3 bases: TGTGCCAGCAGCTTAGACAGGGCTGAGGACGAGCAGTACTTC.

This chain uses TRBV4-1 with TRBJ2-5; possible D gene TRBD2, 6 bases. There are 15 residues in the CDR3. CDR1 is MGHRA and CDR2 is YSYEKL in the germline V gene. V was pared by 4 bases and J by 1 base, with 13 bases between. The CDR3 here is CASSPFGGSQETQYF. The CDR3 coding sequence is TGCGCCAGCAGCCCATTCGGGGGTTCCCAAGAGACCCAGTACTTC.

This rearrangement joins TRBV19 to TRBJ2-7, with D hard to call. The CDR3 spans 13 residues. With 2 bases removed from V and 1 base from J, the gap between germline ends came to 6 bases. Germline V CDR1 and CDR2: LNHDA, SQIVND (reference sequence). The CDR3 DNA is TGTGCCAGTAGTATATCATTTTCCTACGAGCAGTACTTC. This encodes CASSISFSYEQYF.

The chain carries TRBV29-1 and TRBJ2-1, with D uncertain. The germline V gene encodes CDR1 SQVTM and CDR2 ANQGSEA. There are 15 residues in the CDR3. Trimming removed 3 bases at V and 3 bases at J, with 15 bases between. The CDR3 sequence is CSVDPEEPYYNEQFF. CDR3 sequence (DNA): TGCAGCGTTGACCCAGAAGAACCATACTACAATGAGCAGTTCTTC.

The chain uses TRBV29-1 and TRBJ2-3; TRBD2 is a possible D gene (5 bases). The CDR3 is 13 residues long. Germline CDR1 and CDR2: SQVTM and ANQGSEA. V shed 3 bases and J shed 2 bases, with 9 bases lying between them. CDR3 sequence: CSVDVANTDTQYF. For the CDR3, the DNA is TGCAGCGTTGATGTAGCGAACACAGATACGCAGTATTTT.

This sequence joins TRBV5-8 and TRBJ2-7, with 8 bases lining up with TRBD2. After removal of 6 bases from V and 0 bases from J, the junction contained 5 bases not matched to a gene. This CDR3 is 14 amino acids long. Germline V gives CDR1 SGHTS, CDR2 YDEGEE. The CDR3 DNA sequence: TGTGCCAGCAACCGGGAGGGTCACTCCTACGAGCAGTACTTC. This gives the protein CASNREGHSYEQYF.

The V call is TRBV27, the J call TRBJ2-7, with TRBD2 matching over 13 bases. This CDR3 comprises 14 residues. Trimming cost V 10 bases and J 2 bases; bases outside gene matches: 5. Looked up from germline, CDR1 is MNHEY and CDR2 is SMNVEV (reference sequence). The CDR3 DNA is TGTGCCACCGGACTAGCGGGAGATGCCTACGAGCAGTACTTC. Translating gives CATGLAGDAYEQYF.